The text below deals with one T cell receptor (beta chain). What it recognizes is unknown. An end of the junction does not agree with germline; a read error may underlie this. This sample also contains other DNA sequences that code for the same CDR3. The CDR3 runs 15 residues. Germline assignment: CDR1 SGHRS and CDR2 YFSETQ. Repertoires were generated with immunoSEQ multiplex PCR, while TCRdb's copy carries only in-frame clones and drops some. The profile shows approximately 67,000 clones, 84% of them singletons. The data stem from a study of T cells in localized non-small cell lung cancer. Whole-study results and caveats: Density of T cells in blood, when higher, went with longer overall survival. The greatest T cell clonality was found in uninvolved adjacent lung (higher than in tumor). A single tumor region was sequenced, leaving heterogeneity possible. The appearance of a median roughly 58 of the top 100 tumor clones was seen in adjacent lung.

The sequencing used peripheral blood, collected before any cancer treatment. This clonotype was sampled from a female donor at least 60 years old with stage I lung adenocarcinoma. The J gene is TRBJ1-1, the V gene TRBV5-1; 7 bases map to TRBD1. CDR3 residues: CASSLQGVRNTEAFF. The DNA of the CDR3 is TGCGCCAGTAGCTTGCAGGGGGTGAGGAACACTGAAGCTTTCTTT.